The 28 T cell receptor beta chains listed next were all sequenced from one sample in a study of graft-versus-host responses after intestinal transplantation. Profiled with immunoSEQ multiplex PCR; TCRdb holds only in-frame clones, not every one. Here the sample spans 60,000 or so clones, approximately 89% being singletons. Sequencing was performed on PBMCs, taken roughly 120 days after intestinal transplantation. The receptor set was obtained from a human patient who received an intestinal transplant, so some T cells may come from the graft donor.

The chain uses TRBV2 and TRBJ2-2; a possible D gene is TRBD2 (5 bases). The CDR3 length is 12 residues. Germline V gene data show CDR1 as SNHLY and CDR2 as FYNNEI. The germline V and J ends were trimmed by 6 bases and 6 bases, with 8 bases remaining between them. CDR3 bases: TGTGCCAGCAGGGAGGTTCCCGGGGAGCTGTTTTTT. This translates into CASREVPGELFF.

The rearrangement links TRBV28 to TRBJ2-5; 12 nucleotides match TRBD2. Germline CDR1 and CDR2: MDHEN and SYDVKM. Losses at the gene ends were 6 bases for V and 2 bases for J; bases not matched to a gene: 7. CDR3 length: 16 amino acids. CDR3 residues: CASRELAGGSQETQYF. The CDR3 DNA is TGTGCCAGCAGAGAACTAGCGGGGGGATCTCAAGAGACCCAGTACTTC.

The chain carries TRBV6-5 and TRBJ2-3; no reliable D call. Germline CDR1 MNHEY, CDR2 SVGAGI. Trimming removed 3 bases from V and 2 bases from J, with 6 bases in between. This CDR3 region has 13 residues. CDR3 DNA: TGTGCCAGCAGTTATAGAGTCACAGATACGCAGTATTTT. This gives the protein CASSYRVTDTQYF.

The rearrangement joins TRBV7-9 to TRBJ1-4; D not resolved. This CDR3 is 15 amino acids long. Germline CDR1 is SEHNR and CDR2 is FQNEAQ (reference sequence). The V end was cut by 0 bases, the J end by 8 bases, with 13 bases between. CDR3 protein: CASSLAPDREEKLFF. CDR3 in DNA: TGTGCCAGCAGCTTAGCGCCGGACCGAGAGGAAAAACTGTTTTTT.

As regards this clone: This same CDR3 is encoded by further DNA sequences in the sample. V gene TRBV9 combines with J gene TRBJ2-6; 10 bases are a match to TRBD2. Germline lookup yields CDR1 SGDLS and CDR2 YYNGEE. This CDR3 comprises 18 residues. With V trimmed by 5 bases and J by 0 bases, 8 bases remained unmatched. The CDR3 DNA reads as TGTGCCAGCAGTCCGCCGGGACTAGCGTTCTCTGGGGCCAACGTCCTGACTTTC. Its translation is CASSPPGLAFSGANVLTF.

This clone turned up a few times. J is TRBJ2-1 and V is TRBV27; 14 bases are a match to TRBD2. The CDR3 covers 18 residues. CDR1 and CDR2 from the germline V gene are MNHEY and SMNVEV (reference sequence). The CDR3 sequence: CVGGDVGTSGRVYNEQFF. In DNA form, the CDR3 reads TGTGTTGGGGGGGATGTCGGGACTAGCGGGAGAGTCTACAATGAGCAGTTCTTC.

The V gene is TRBV4-1, the J gene TRBJ1-5, with D possibly being TRBD1 (6 bases). Trimming left V 4 bases short and J 3 bases short, with 16 bases between. CDR3 length: 16 amino acids. Germline V gene lookup returns CDR1 MGHRA and CDR2 YSYEKL. CDR3 coding DNA: TGCGCCAGCAGCCTCGGGAGTGACAGGATCAATCAGCCCCAGCATTTT. This translates into CASSLGSDRINQPQHF.

This chain uses TRBV18 with TRBJ2-1; unclear D gene. CDR1 and CDR2 from the germline V gene are KGHSH and LQKENI. This CDR3 contains 13 residues. Trimming took 8 bases from V and 6 from J, leaving 14 bases between them. The CDR3 loop reads CASTHLIINEQFF. The CDR3 region has the DNA TGTGCCAGCACTCACCTAATTATCAATGAGCAGTTCTTC.

V is TRBV7-9 and J is TRBJ2-7; D uncertain. V was trimmed by 0 bases and J by 5 bases, leaving 5 bases between them. Per the germline V gene, CDR1 is SEHNR and CDR2 is FQNEAQ (reference sequence). This CDR3 contains 12 residues. The CDR3: CASSLARDEQYF. CDR3 bases: TGTGCCAGCAGCTTAGCTAGGGACGAGCAGTACTTC.

This rearrangement joins TRBV7-9 to TRBJ2-7; tentative D call: TRBD2 (5 bases). Germline values: CDR1 SEHNR, CDR2 FQNEAQ (reference sequence). V gave up 5 bases and J gave up 2 bases, with 19 bases separating them. The CDR3 extends over 16 amino acids. In DNA form, the CDR3 reads TGTGCCAGCAGCCCTCGAACCGGGGTTCAAACCTACGAGCAGTACTTC. Translation: CASSPRTGVQTYEQYF.

J is TRBJ1-5 and V is TRBV18, with D unresolved. Trimming removed 4 bases from V and 7 bases from J, with 11 bases in between. The CDR3 runs to 13 residues. The germline gives CDR1 KGHSH, CDR2 LQKENI. The CDR3 loop is CASSRDSGQPQHF. In DNA, the CDR3 is TGTGCCAGCTCACGGGATTCGGGACAGCCCCAGCATTTT.

The chain is built from TRBV4-1 and TRBJ2-5; maybe TRBD1 (5 bases). Trimming took off 6 bases at V and 2 bases at J, with 19 bases between the two ends. Germline CDR1 reads MGHRA; CDR2 reads YSYEKL. The CDR3 spans 16 residues. The chain's CDR3 is CASSYLVGQGQETQYF. The CDR3 DNA sequence: TGCGCCAGCAGTTACCTGGTAGGGCAGGGACAAGAGACCCAGTACTTC.

The chain uses TRBV6-5 and TRBJ1-2; D not resolved. The germline V gene encodes CDR1 MNHEY and CDR2 SVGAGI. V lost 8 bases and J 7 bases, leaving 17 bases between the germline ends. The CDR3 is made up of 13 amino acids. The CDR3 DNA follows: TGTGCCAGCCGCGCCGAGGTCATGCGTGGCTACACCTTC. It translates to CASRAEVMRGYTF.

This chain links TRBV19 with TRBJ2-3; D call uncertain. There are 13 residues in the CDR3. Germline V gives CDR1 LNHDA, CDR2 SQIVND (reference sequence). Trimming shortened V by 0 bases and J by 4 bases, and 5 bases separated the two germline ends. CDR3 coding DNA: TGTGCCAGTAGTATAGATGGGGCAGATACGCAGTATTTT. It encodes CASSIDGADTQYF.

The V gene is TRBV28, the J gene TRBJ1-2; unclear D gene. Germline V gives CDR1 MDHEN, CDR2 SYDVKM. Trimming left V 5 bases short and J 7 bases short, with 11 bases between. CDR3 length: 12 amino acids. The CDR3 nucleotides read TGTGCCAGCAGTCCCTTGGGGTCTGGCTACACCTTC. Its protein product is CASSPLGSGYTF.

This clone was observed once. The rearrangement joins TRBV6-6 to TRBJ2-3; D possibly uses TRBD1 or TRBD2 (5 bases each). V was shortened by 7 bases and J by 5 bases, with 7 bases between the two germline ends. From germline, CDR1 is MNHNY and CDR2 SVGAGI (reference sequence). The length of the CDR3 is 11 residues. This CDR3 reads CASTGGDTQYF. CDR3 DNA: TGTGCCAGCACTGGGGGAGATACGCAGTATTTT.

V and J are TRBV7-6 and TRBJ2-5; D is perhaps TRBD1 (5 bases). Germline V gives CDR1 SGHVS, CDR2 FNYEAQ. Trimming pared 4 bases from V and 2 bases from J, leaving 14 bases between. The CDR3 covers 15 residues. CDR3 bases: TGTGCCAGCAGCTGGGAAAGGGGCTCTCAAGAGACCCAGTACTTC. Encoded protein: CASSWERGSQETQYF.

The chain joins TRBV28 to TRBJ2-1, with no clear D. CDR1 is MDHEN and CDR2 is SYDVKM in the germline V gene. Between the trimmed V and J ends, which lost 2 bases and 8 bases, there was a span of 16 bases. The CDR3 runs to 15 residues. The chain's CDR3 is CASSLKLVVWDEQFF. CDR3 nucleotide sequence: TGTGCCAGCAGTTTAAAGCTGGTAGTATGGGATGAGCAGTTCTTC.

The chain recombines TRBV28 with TRBJ2-2; D is unclear. This CDR3 is built from 11 residues. The germline gives CDR1 MDHEN, CDR2 SYDVKM. Trimming took off 11 bases at V and 7 bases at J, with 11 bases between the two ends. The CDR3 sequence is CAHGWNGELFF. The CDR3 DNA is TGTGCCCACGGCTGGAACGGGGAGCTGTTTTTT.

The V call is TRBV30, the J call TRBJ2-3; D might be TRBD1 (6 bases). V shed 3 bases and J shed 0 bases, with 10 bases lying between them. The germline gives CDR1 GTSNPN, CDR2 SVGIG (reference sequence). This CDR3 has 14 amino acids. The CDR3 loop reads CAWRQQGSTDTQYF. In DNA form, the CDR3 reads TGTGCCTGGAGACAACAGGGCAGCACAGATACGCAGTATTTT. The full variable domain, in which reference TRBV30 and TRBJ2-3 provide the parts outside the CDR3, is SQTIHQWPATLVQPVGSPLSLECTVEGTSNPNLYWYRQAAGRGLQLLFYSVGIGQISSEVPQNLSASRPQDRQFILSSKKLLLSDSGFYLCAWRQQGSTDTQYFGPGTRLTVL.

V is TRBV5-1 and J is TRBJ2-5; TRBD2 agrees at 10 bases. The CDR3 length is 14 residues. CDR1 and CDR2 (germline): SGHRS, YFSETQ. V was clipped by 1 base and J by 5 bases; unmatched bases: 2. The CDR3, as DNA: TGCGCCAGCAGCTTGAGCGGGGGGGAGGAGACCCAGTACTTC. Encoded protein: CASSLSGGEETQYF.

This chain connects TRBV7-9 to TRBJ1-6, with TRBD1 matching over 8 bases. V dropped 2 bases and J dropped 6; count of bases not matched to a gene: 9. Germline loops: CDR1 SEHNR, CDR2 FQNEAQ (reference sequence). This CDR3 spans 17 amino acids. The CDR3 loop is CASSLSPGGAPNSPLHF. CDR3 sequence (DNA): TGTGCCAGCAGCTTATCGCCAGGGGGCGCACCTAATTCACCCCTCCACTTT.

This chain connects TRBV7-9 to TRBJ1-4, with 7 bases matching TRBD1. The CDR3 runs 16 residues. Germline V gives CDR1 SEHNR, CDR2 FQNEAQ (reference sequence). J was trimmed by 3 bases and V by 5 bases; bases with no gene match: 9. The CDR3 spells CASSEQGTVANEKLFF. CDR3 DNA sequence: TGTGCCAGCAGCGAACAGGGGACCGTAGCTAATGAAAAACTGTTTTTT.

The rearrangement uses TRBV11-2 and TRBJ2-4, with D possibly being TRBD2 (6 bases). CDR3 size: 15 residues. V was cut by 1 base and J by 2 bases, with 9 bases left in between. The germline V gene has CDR1 SGHAT and CDR2 FQNNGV. CDR3 nucleotide sequence: TGTGCCAGCAGCTTAGTCCGGGGGTCCAAAAACATTCAGTACTTC. Protein product: CASSLVRGSKNIQYF.

The sample holds one count of this clone. The chain has TRBV11-2 and TRBJ1-6; the match to TRBD1 covers 7 bases. With V trimmed by 2 bases and J by 3 bases, 7 bases remained unmatched. This CDR3 contains 17 residues. Germline values: CDR1 SGHAT, CDR2 FQNNGV. The DNA for the CDR3 is TGTGCCAGCAGCTTATGGGACAGATACCTCTATAATTCACCCCTCCACTTT. It yields the protein CASSLWDRYLYNSPLHF.

The chain employs TRBV2 and TRBJ1-5, with D unresolved. V lost 3 bases and J 4 bases, leaving 7 bases between the germline ends. Per germline, CDR1 SNHLY and CDR2 FYNNEI. There are 13 residues in the CDR3. The CDR3: CASSDGGNQPQHF. The CDR3 nucleotides read TGTGCCAGCAGTGATGGCGGGAATCAGCCCCAGCATTTT.

The chain has TRBV7-3 and TRBJ2-3; TRBD2 matches 13 bases. Germline V CDR1 and CDR2: SGHTA, FQGTGA. The CDR3 runs to 19 residues. V trimming: 2 bases; J trimming: 2 bases; junction bases outside the gene matches: 10. The CDR3 coding sequence is TGTGCCAGCAGCTTACCCCTTACTGGGACTAGCGGGATCACAGATACGCAGTATTTT. Encoded protein: CASSLPLTGTSGITDTQYF.

The chain recombines TRBV6-1 with TRBJ2-1, with D unresolved. V was pared by 7 bases and J by 4 bases, with 17 bases between. Germline V CDR1 and CDR2: MNHNS, SASEGT. The CDR3 is made up of 15 amino acids. Here the CDR3 DNA reads TGTGCCAGCACCTTAGGTAGCAGGTTGTACAATGAGCAGTTCTTC. This encodes CASTLGSRLYNEQFF.